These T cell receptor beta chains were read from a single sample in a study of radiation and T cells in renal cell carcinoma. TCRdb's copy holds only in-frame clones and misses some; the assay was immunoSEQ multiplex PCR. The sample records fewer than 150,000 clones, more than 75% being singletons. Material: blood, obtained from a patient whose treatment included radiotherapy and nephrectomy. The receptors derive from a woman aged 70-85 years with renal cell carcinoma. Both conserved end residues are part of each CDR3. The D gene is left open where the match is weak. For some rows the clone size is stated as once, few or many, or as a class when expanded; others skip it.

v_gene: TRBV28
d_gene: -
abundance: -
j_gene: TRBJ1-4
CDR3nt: TGTGCCAGCAGCCGCGACAGGACAACTAATGAAAAACTGTTTTTT
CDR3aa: CASSRDRTTNEKLFF

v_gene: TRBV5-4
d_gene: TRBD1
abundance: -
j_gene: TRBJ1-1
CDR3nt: TGTGCCAGCAGCCCCCGAACCGGGACAGTGAAAACTGAAGCTTTCTTT
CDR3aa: CASSPRTGTVKTEAFF

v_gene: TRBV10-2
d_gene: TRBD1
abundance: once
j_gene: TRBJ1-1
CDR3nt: TGCGCCAGCAGTGGGGACAGGGGCTCTATGAACACTGAAGCTTTCTTT
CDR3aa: CASSGDRGSMNTEAFF

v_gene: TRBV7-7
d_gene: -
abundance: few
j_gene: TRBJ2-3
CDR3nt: TGTGCTAGCAGCTTAGGGGCAGGAGATACGCAGTATTTT
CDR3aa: CASSLGAGDTQYF

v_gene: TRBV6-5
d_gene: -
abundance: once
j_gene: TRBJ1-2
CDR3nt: TGTGCCAGCAGTTTCATGGACAGCAACTATGGCTACACCTTC
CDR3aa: CASSFMDSNYGYTF

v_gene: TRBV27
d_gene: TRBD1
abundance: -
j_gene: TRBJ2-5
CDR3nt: TGTGCCAGCAGTCCAGGGGGCGCAGAGACCCAGTACTTC
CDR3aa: CASSPGGAETQYF

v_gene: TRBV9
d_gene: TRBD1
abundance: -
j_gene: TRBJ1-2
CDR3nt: TGTGCCAGCAGCGTAGGTGACAGGGGGTATGGCTACACCTTC
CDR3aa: CASSVGDRGYGYTF

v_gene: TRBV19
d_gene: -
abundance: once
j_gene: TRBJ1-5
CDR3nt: TGTGCCAGTACCATCCGGGTGGGGGGCGGTCAGCCCCAGCATTTT
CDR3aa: CASTIRVGGGQPQHF

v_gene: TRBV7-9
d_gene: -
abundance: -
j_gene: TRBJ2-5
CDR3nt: TGTGCCAGCGTGAAGTTACCGGACCAAGAGACCCAGTACTTC
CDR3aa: CASVKLPDQETQYF

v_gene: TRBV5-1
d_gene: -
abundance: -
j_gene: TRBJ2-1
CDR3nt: TGCGCCAGCAGCTTGGTAACCAGCTTCAATGAGCAGTTCTTC
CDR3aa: CASSLVTSFNEQFF

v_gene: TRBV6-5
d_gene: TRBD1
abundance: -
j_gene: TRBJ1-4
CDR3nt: TGTGCCAGCAGTTACTTGGACAGGACTAATGAAAAACTGTTTTTT
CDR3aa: CASSYLDRTNEKLFF

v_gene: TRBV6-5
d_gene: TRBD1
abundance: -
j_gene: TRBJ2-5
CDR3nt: TGTGCCAGCAGAGGAACAGGGGAAAAGGAGCAGTACTTC
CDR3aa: CASRGTGEKEQYF

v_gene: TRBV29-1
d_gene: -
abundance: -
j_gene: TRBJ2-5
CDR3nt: TGCAGCGTTGTTGGCGGACCCGAGACCCAGTACTTC
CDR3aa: CSVVGGPETQYF

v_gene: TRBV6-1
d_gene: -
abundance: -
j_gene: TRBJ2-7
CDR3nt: TGTGCCAGCGCCCGGGGGCAGGGGGTCGGTGAGCAGTACTTC
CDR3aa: CASARGQGVGEQYF

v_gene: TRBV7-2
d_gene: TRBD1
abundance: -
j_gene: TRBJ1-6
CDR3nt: TGTGCCAGCAGCCGGGGACAGGGGGGTTCACCCCTCCACTTT
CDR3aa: CASSRGQGGSPLHF

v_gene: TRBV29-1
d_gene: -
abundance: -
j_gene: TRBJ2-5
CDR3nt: TGCAGCGTTGCCTCCTGGGAGACCCAGTACTTC
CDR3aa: CSVASWETQYF

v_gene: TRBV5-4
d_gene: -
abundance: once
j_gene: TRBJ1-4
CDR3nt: TGTGCCAGCAGCTACGAGAGACAGGCAACTAATGAAAAACTGTTTTTT
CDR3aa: CASSYERQATNEKLFF

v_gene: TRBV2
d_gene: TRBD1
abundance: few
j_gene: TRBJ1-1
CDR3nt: TGTGCCAGCAACGTACCGGACAGGGTCACTGAAGCTTTCTTT
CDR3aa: CASNVPDRVTEAFF

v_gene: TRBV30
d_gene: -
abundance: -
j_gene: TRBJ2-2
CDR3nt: TGTGCCTGGACCAACTCCCGGGACAACTCGTTCACCGGGGAGCTGTTTTTT
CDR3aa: CAWTNSRDNSFTGELFF

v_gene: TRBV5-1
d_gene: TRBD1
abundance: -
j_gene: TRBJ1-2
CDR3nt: TGCGCCAGCACCCCAACGGGGACAGGAGGGGGGCACTATGGCTACACCTTC
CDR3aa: CASTPTGTGGGHYGYTF

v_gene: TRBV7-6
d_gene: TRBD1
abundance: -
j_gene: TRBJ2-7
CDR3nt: TGTGCCAGCAGCTTAGTCCGAGGTGCGGGACAGGGGGCCTACGAGCAGTACTTC
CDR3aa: CASSLVRGAGQGAYEQYF

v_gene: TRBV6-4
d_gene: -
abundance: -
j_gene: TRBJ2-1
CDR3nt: TGTGCCAGCAGTGATGGGGAGGAAGATGAGCAGTTCTTC
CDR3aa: CASSDGEEDEQFF

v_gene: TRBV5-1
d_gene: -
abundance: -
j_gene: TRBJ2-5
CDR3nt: TGCGCCAGCAGCCTGACGGACCAACAAGAGACCCAGTACTTC
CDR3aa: CASSLTDQQETQYF

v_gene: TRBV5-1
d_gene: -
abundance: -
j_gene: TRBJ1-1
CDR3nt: TGCGCCAGCAGCCTGGTCCGGATGACTGAAGCTTTCTTT
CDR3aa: CASSLVRMTEAFF

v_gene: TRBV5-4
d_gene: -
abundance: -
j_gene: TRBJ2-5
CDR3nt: TGTGCCAGCAGCCTACAGGGAGTAGAGACCCAGTACTTC
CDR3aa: CASSLQGVETQYF

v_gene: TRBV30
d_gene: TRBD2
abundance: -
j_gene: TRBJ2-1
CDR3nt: TGTGCCTACCGGAGCGGGGGGATGGTCTTC
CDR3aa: CAYRSGGMVF

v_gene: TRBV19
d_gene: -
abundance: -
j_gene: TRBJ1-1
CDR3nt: TGTGCCAGTAGAGGCCCAAGGGGACTAAGGGCTGAAGCTTTCTTT
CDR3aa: CASRGPRGLRAEAFF

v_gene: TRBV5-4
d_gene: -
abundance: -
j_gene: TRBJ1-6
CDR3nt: TGTGCCAGCAGCTTGGCGTCCTCTTCACCCCTCCACTTT
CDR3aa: CASSLASSSPLHF

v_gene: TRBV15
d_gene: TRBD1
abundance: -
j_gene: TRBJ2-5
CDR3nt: TGTGCCACCAGCCGTGGACAGGCAGAGACCCAGTACTTC
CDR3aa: CATSRGQAETQYF

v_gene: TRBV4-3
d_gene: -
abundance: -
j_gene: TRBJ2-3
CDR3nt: TGCGCCAGCAGCCAAGATCTGGGCACAGATACGCAGTATTTT
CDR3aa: CASSQDLGTDTQYF

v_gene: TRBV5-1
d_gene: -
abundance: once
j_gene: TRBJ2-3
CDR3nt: TGCGCCAGCAGCTATGGAAACCCCACAGATACGCAGTATTTT
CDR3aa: CASSYGNPTDTQYF

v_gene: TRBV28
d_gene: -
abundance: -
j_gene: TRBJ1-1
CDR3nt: TGTGCCAGCAGTTTCAGGGCTCCTGAAGCTTTCTTT
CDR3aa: CASSFRAPEAFF

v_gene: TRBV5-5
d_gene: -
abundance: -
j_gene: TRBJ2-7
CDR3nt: TGTGCCAGCAGCTCCGGGACGGCCACCTACGAGCAGTACTTC
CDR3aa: CASSSGTATYEQYF

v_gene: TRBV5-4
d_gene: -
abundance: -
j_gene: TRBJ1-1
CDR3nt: TGTGCCAGCAGCTCCAGGGGTAACGGCACTGAAGCTTTCTTT
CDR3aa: CASSSRGNGTEAFF

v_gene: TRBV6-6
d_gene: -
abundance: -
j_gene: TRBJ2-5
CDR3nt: TGTGCCACCGGAAAAAGTGCGGGGCGAGAGACCCAGTACTTC
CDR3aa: CATGKSAGRETQYF

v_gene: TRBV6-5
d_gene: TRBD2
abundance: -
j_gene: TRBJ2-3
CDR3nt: TGTGCCAGCAGTTGGACTAGCGGGGGGATCACAGATACGCAGTATTTT
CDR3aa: CASSWTSGGITDTQYF

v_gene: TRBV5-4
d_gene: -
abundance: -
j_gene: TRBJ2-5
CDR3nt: TGTGCCAGCAGCCCGGAGGTATACCAAGAGACCCAGTACTTC
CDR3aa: CASSPEVYQETQYF

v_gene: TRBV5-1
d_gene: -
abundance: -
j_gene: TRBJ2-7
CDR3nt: TGCGCCAGCAGCTCTGGTGGGGGCGCCTCCTACGAGCAGTACTTC
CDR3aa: CASSSGGGASYEQYF

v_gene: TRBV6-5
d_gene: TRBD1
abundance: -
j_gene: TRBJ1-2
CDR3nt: TGTGCCAGCAGTCGGACAGGGGGGGGAGGCGGCTACACCTTC
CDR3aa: CASSRTGGGGGYTF

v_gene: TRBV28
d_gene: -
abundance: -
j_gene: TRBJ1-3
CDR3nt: TGTGCCAGCAGTTTACGAGTCGGAGGGCTTCCCTCTGGAAACACCATATATTTT
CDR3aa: CASSLRVGGLPSGNTIYF

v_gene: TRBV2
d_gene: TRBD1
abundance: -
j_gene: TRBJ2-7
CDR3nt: TGTGCCAGCACGACGACAGGGGGCGTTAAGGACGAGCAGTACTTC
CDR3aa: CASTTTGGVKDEQYF

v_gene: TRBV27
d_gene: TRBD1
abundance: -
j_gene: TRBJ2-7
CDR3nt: TGTGCCAGCAAGGGTAGGACAGGGGGAAACGAGCAGTACTTC
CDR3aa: CASKGRTGGNEQYF

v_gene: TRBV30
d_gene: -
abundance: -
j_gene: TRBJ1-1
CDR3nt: TGTGCCTGGAGTTGGTCGGACACTGAAGCTTTCTTT
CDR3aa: CAWSWSDTEAFF

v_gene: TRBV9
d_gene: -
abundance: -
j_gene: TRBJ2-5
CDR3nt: TGTGCCAGCAGCCCGGGCTGGGCCGCGCCTTGGGAAGAGACCCAGTACTTC
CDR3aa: CASSPGWAAPWEETQYF

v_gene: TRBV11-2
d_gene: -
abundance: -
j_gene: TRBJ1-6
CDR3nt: TGTGCCAGCAGCATAAGTGACAGAAGAAATTCACCCCTCCACTTT
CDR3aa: CASSISDRRNSPLHF

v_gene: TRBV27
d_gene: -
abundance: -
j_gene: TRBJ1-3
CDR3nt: TGTGCCAGCAGACTTCAGGGGACCGGAAACACCATATATTTT
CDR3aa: CASRLQGTGNTIYF

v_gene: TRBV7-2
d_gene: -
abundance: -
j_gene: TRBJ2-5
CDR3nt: TGTGCCAGCAGCTTAGAGGCCGACCAAGAGACCCAGTACTTC
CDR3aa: CASSLEADQETQYF

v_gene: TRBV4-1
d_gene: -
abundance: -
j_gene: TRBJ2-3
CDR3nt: TGCGCCAGCAGCCAAGATCTGGTCGGGGTTAGCACAGATACGCAGTATTTT
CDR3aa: CASSQDLVGVSTDTQYF

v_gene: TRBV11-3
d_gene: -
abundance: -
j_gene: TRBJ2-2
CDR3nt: TGTGCCAGCAGCCCCGGGACCCGAGCGAACACCGGGGAGCTGTTTTTT
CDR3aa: CASSPGTRANTGELFF

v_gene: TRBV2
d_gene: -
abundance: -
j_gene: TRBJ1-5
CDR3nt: TGTGCCAGCAGTGAAGCGCTTAGGACAATACAAAATCAGCCCCAGCATTTT
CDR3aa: CASSEALRTIQNQPQHF